This record concerns one T cell receptor beta chain sequence. The source of the sample is a study of control samples from healthy donors and cancer patients. The assay was immunoSEQ multiplex PCR, and TCRdb's table has in-frame clones only and misses some. Of 160,000 or so clones detected, roughly 94% appear once; the ten largest clones hold around 15%. The source is a man in his sixties with colorectal cancer. Specimen: PBMCs.

CDR3 amino acids: CASSQMGGQGGTGELFF. DNA for the CDR3: TGTGCCAGCAGCCAAATGGGAGGACAGGGCGGAACCGGGGAGCTGTTTTTT. The J gene is TRBJ2-2, the V gene TRBV3-1 (or the pseudogene TRBV3-2); TRBD1 aligns across 8 bases. The CDR3 totals 17 residues. In germline, CDR1 is LGHDT, CDR2 YNNKEL (reference sequence). The trim removed 2 bases at V and 5 bases at J, leaving 10 bases unmatched.